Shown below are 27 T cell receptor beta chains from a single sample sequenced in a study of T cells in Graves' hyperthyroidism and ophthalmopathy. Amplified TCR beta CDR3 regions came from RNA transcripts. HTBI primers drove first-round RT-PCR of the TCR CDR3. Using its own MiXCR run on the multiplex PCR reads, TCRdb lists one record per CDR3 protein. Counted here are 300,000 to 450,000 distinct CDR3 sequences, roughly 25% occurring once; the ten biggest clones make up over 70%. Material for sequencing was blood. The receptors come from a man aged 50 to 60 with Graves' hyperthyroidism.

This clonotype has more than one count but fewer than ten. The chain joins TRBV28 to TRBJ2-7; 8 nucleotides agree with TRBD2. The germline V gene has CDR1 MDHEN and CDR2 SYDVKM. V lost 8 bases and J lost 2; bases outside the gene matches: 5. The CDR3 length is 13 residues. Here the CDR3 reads CASRGGAPYEQYF. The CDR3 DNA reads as TGTGCCAGCCGGGGGGGGGCCCCCTACGAGCAGTACTTC.

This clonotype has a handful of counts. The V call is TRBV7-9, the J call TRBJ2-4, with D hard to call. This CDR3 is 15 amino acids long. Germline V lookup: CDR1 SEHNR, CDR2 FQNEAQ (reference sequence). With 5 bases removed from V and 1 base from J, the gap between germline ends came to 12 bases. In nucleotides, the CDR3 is TGTGCCAGCAGCCCCCCATTTTCGGCCAAAAACATTCAGTACTTC. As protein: CASSPPFSAKNIQYF.

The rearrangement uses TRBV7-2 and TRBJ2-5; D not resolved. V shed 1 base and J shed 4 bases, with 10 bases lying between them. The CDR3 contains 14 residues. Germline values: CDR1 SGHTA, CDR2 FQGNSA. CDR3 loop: CASSLEWAVETQYF. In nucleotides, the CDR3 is TGTGCCAGCAGCTTAGAATGGGCAGTAGAGACCCAGTACTTC.

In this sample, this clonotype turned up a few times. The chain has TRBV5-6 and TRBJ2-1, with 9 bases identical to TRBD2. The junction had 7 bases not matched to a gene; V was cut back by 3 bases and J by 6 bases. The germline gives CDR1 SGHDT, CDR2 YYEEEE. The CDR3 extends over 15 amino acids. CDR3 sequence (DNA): TGTGCCAGCAGCTCGGGGATAGCGGGAGCCAATGAGCAGTTCTTC. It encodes CASSSGIAGANEQFF.

The CDR3 protein is CASSYRNGEKLFF. In DNA, the CDR3 is TGTGCCAGCAGTTACCGAAACGGTGAAAAACTGTTTTTT. This chain links TRBV7-9 with TRBJ1-4; D gene uncertain. Germline V gene sequence: CDR1 SEHNR, CDR2 FQNEAQ (reference sequence). This CDR3 has 13 amino acids. The V and J ends lost 6 bases and 7 bases respectively, with 12 bases between them.

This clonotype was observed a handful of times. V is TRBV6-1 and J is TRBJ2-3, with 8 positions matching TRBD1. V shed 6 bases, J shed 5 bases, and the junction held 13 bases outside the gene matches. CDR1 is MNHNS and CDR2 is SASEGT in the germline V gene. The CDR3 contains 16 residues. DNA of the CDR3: TGTGCCAGCAGATATACGGACAGGGCGCCCAGAGATACGCAGTATTTT. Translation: CASRYTDRAPRDTQYF.

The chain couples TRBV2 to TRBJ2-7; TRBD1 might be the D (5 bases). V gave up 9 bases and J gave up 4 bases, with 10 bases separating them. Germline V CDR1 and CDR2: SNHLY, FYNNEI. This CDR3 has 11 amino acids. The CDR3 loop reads CASQGVYEQYF. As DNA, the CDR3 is TGTGCCAGTCAGGGCGTTTACGAGCAGTACTTC.

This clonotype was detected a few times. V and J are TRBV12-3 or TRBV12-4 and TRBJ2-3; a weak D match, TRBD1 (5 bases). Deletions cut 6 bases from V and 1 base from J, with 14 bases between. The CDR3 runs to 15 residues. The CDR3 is CASSVGLLGTDTQYF. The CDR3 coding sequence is TGTGCCAGCAGCGTGGGGCTACTGGGCACAGATACGCAGTATTTT.

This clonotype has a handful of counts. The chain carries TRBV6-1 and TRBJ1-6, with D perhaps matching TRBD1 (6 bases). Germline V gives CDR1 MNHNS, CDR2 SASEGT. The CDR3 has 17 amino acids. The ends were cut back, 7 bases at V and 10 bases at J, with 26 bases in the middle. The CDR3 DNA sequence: TGTGCCAGCACCCCGGGGGGCTCGAGCGTATTAGGATCACCCCTCCACTTT. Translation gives CASTPGGSSVLGSPLHF.

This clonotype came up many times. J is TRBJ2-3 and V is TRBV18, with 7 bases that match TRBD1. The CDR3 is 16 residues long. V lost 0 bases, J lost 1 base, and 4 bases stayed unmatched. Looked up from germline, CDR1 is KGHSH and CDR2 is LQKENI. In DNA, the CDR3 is TGTGCCAGCTCACCACCGACAGGGTTGGGCACAGATACGCAGTATTTT. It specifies CASSPPTGLGTDTQYF.

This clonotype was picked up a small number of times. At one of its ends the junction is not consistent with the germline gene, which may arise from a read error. CDR3 coding DNA: TGTGCCATCAGTGAGGGGGACAGGGGGAACGCCGGGGAGCTGTTTTTT. Amino acids: CAISEGDRGNAGELFF. The chain uses TRBV10-3 and TRBJ2-2; TRBD1 agrees at 11 bases. This CDR3 is built from 16 residues. Germline CDR1 is ENHRY and CDR2 is SYGVKD.

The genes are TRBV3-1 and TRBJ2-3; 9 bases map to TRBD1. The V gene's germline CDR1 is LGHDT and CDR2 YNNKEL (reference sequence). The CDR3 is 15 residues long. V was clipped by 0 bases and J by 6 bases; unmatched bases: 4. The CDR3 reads CASSQEGQGFDTQYF. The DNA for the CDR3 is TGTGCCAGCAGCCAAGAGGGACAGGGATTCGATACGCAGTATTTT.

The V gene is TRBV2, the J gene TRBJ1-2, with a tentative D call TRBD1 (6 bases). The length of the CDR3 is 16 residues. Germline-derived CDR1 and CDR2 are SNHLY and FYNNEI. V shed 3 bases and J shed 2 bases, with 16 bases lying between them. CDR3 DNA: TGTGCCAGCAGTGAGGACAGTTCTTTGCCGAACTATGGCTACACCTTC. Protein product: CASSEDSSLPNYGYTF.

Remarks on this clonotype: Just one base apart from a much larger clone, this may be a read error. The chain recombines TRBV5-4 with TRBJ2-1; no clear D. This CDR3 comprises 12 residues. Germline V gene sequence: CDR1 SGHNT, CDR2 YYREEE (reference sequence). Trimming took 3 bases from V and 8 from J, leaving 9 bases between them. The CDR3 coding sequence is TGTGCCAGCAGCTCCCGCTGGGATGAGCAGTTCTTC. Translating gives CASSSRWDEQFF. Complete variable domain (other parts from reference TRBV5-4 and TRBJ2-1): ETGVTQSPTHLIKTRGQQVTLRCSSQSGHNTVSWYQQALGQGPQFIFQYYREEENGRGNFPPRFSGLQFPNYSSELNVNALELDDSALYLCASSSRWDEQFFGPGTRLTVL.

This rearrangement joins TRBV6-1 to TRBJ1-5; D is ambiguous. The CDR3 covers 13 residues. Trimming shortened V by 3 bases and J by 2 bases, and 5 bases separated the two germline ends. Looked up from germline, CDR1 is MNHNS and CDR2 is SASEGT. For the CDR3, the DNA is TGTGCCAGCAGTGACTTTGGCAATCAGCCCCAGCATTTT. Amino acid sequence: CASSDFGNQPQHF.

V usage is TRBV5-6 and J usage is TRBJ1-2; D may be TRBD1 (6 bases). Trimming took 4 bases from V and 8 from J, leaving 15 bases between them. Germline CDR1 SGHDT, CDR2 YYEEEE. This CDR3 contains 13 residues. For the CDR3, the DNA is TGTGCCAGCAGCCTCCAGGGGCAGAGGGGCTACACCTTC. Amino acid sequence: CASSLQGQRGYTF.

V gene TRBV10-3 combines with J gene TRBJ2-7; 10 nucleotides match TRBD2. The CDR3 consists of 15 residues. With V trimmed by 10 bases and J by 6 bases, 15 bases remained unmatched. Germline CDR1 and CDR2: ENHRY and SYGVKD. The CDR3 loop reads CASTPGGTSGTEQYF. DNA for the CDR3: TGTGCCAGCACCCCAGGGGGTACTAGCGGGACCGAGCAGTACTTC.

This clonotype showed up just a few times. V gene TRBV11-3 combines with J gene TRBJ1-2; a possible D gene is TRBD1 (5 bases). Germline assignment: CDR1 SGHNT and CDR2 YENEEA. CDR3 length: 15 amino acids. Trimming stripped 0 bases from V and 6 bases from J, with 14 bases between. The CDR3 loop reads CASSLDGLGGNGYTF. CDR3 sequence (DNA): TGTGCCAGCAGCTTAGATGGGCTCGGGGGGAATGGCTACACCTTC.

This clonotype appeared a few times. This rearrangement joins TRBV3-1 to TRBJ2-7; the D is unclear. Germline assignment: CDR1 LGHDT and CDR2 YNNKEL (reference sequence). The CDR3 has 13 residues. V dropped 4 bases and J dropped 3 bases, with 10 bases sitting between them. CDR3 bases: TGTGCCAGCAGCCCCATGACGCACTACGAGCAGTACTTC. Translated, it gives CASSPMTHYEQYF.

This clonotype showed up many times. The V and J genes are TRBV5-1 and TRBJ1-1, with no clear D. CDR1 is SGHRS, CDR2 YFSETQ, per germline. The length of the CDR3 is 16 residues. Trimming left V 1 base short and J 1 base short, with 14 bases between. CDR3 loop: CASSLRRSVPNTEAFF. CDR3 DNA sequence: TGCGCCAGCAGCTTGAGGCGTTCAGTACCGAACACTGAAGCTTTCTTT.

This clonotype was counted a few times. The CDR3 region has the DNA TGTGCCAGCTCACCTGAAAGCGGACGTAAGAACAATGAGCAGTTCTTC. Encoded protein: CASSPESGRKNNEQFF. The chain employs TRBV18 and TRBJ2-1; a weak D match, TRBD2 (5 bases). The CDR3 is 16 residues long. Germline CDR1 reads KGHSH; CDR2 reads LQKENI. V lost 3 bases to trimming and J lost 5 bases, with 17 bases between them.

The CDR3 DNA is TGTGCCAGCAGCCAAGGGAAGGGTGTAGGGCCCTACAATGAGCAGTTCTTC. Protein: CASSQGKGVGPYNEQFF. The V and J genes are TRBV14 and TRBJ2-1, with D uncertain. Trimming shortened V by 1 base and J by 2 bases, and 15 bases separated the two germline ends. Germline V lookup: CDR1 SGHDN, CDR2 FVKESK. There are 17 residues in the CDR3.

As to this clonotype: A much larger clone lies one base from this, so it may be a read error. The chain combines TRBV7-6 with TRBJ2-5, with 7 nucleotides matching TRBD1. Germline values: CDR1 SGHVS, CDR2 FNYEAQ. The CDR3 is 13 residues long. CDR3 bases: TGTGCCGGCAGACGGGACAGCTCTGAGACCCAGTACTTC. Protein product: CAGRRDSSETQYF.

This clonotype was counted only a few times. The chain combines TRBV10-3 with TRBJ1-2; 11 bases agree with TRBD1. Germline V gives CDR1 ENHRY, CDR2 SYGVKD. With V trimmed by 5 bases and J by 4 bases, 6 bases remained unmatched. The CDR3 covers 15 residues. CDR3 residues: CAISPGQGGFYGYTF. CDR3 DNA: TGTGCCATCAGTCCGGGACAGGGGGGATTCTATGGCTACACCTTC.

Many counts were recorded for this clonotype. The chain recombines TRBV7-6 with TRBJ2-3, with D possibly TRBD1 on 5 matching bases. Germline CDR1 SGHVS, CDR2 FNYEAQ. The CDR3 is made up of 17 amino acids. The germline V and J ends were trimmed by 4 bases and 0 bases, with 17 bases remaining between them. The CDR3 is CASSSPQGSLSTDTQYF. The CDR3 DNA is TGTGCCAGCAGCTCGCCCCAGGGTAGTTTGAGCACAGATACGCAGTATTTT. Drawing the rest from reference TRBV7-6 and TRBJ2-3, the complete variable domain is GAGVSQSPRYKVTKRGQDVALRCDPISGHVSLYWYRQALGQGPEFLTYFNYEAQQDKSGLPNDRFSAERPEGSISTLTIQRTEQRDSAMYRCASSSPQGSLSTDTQYFGPGTRLTVL.

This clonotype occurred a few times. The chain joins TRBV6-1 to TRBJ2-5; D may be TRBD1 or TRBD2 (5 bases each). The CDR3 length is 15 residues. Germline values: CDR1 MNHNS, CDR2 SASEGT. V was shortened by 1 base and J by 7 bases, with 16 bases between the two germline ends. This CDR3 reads CASSEGQGLRGTQYF. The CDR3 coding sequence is TGTGCCAGCAGTGAAGGACAAGGCTTGAGGGGGACCCAGTACTTC.

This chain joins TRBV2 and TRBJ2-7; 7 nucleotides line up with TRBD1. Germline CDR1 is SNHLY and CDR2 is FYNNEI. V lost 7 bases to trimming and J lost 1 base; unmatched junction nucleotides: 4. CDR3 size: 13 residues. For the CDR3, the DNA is TGTGCCAGCACCTGGGACAGTTCCTACGAGCAGTACTTC. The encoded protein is CASTWDSSYEQYF.